Listed below are T cell receptor beta chains from one sample, sequenced in a study of radiation and T cells in renal cell carcinoma. Clones were read by immunoSEQ multiplex PCR, and TCRdb kept only the in-frame ones, dropping some. In the table there are some 130,000 clones, approximately 75% of which are singletons. Sequencing used blood, obtained from a patient whose treatment included radiotherapy and nephrectomy. The receptors come from a woman aged 60-70 years with renal cell carcinoma. Each CDR3 is given with its conserved first and last residue. The order of the fields is V gene, CDR3 length, J gene, clone size, D gene, CDR3 protein, CDR3 DNA. The D gene is left open where the match is weak. Clone size is shown for a subset of rows, as once, few, many or a class of expanded clone.

TRBV7-9	13	TRBJ1-2	.	TRBD1	CASSPDTGVGYTF	TGTGCCAGCAGCCCAGACACAGGGGTCGGCTACACCTTC
TRBV2	14	TRBJ1-2	many	.	CASRGGLAAYGYTF	TGTGCCAGCAGGGGGGGCCTGGCTGCCTATGGCTACACCTTC
TRBV9	13	TRBJ2-6	few	.	CASSNSGANVLTF	TGTGCCAGCAGCAATTCTGGGGCCAACGTCCTGACTTTC
TRBV5-1	16	TRBJ1-2	few	TRBD1	CASGLKEGTGAPGYTF	TGCGCCAGCGGACTGAAAGAAGGGACAGGGGCTCCTGGCTACACCTTC
TRBV11-2	15	TRBJ2-2	once	TRBD2	CASSRSGGGAGELFF	TGTGCCAGCAGCCGTAGCGGGGGCGGGGCCGGGGAGCTGTTTTTT
TRBV5-1	14	TRBJ2-2	.	.	CASSLSENTGELFF	TGCGCCAGCAGCTTATCAGAGAACACCGGGGAGCTGTTTTTT
TRBV19	14	TRBJ2-7	.	TRBD1	CASSTGGPTYEQYF	TGTGCCAGTAGTACAGGGGGTCCTACCTACGAGCAGTACTTC
TRBV5-8	15	TRBJ2-1	.	TRBD2	CASSLRGTSGYEQFF	TGTGCCAGCAGCTTGCGTGGGACTAGCGGCTATGAGCAGTTCTTC
TRBV5-1	17	TRBJ2-1	.	TRBD2	CASSLEKRTSGIDEQFF	TGCGCCAGCAGCTTGGAGAAGCGGACTAGCGGGATAGATGAGCAGTTCTTC
TRBV7-9	14	TRBJ2-5	.	.	CASSDRDKQETQYF	TGTGCCAGCAGCGACCGGGACAAACAAGAGACCCAGTACTTC
TRBV19	14	TRBJ1-2	.	.	CASSPTTSNYGYTF	TGTGCCAGTAGTCCCACGACAAGTAACTATGGCTACACCTTC
TRBV19	15	TRBJ1-1	.	.	CASSWEGGLGTEAFF	TGTGCCAGTAGTTGGGAAGGGGGACTCGGCACTGAAGCTTTCTTT
TRBV27	16	TRBJ1-2	.	.	CASSLWGGDRSYGYTF	TGTGCCAGCAGTTTATGGGGGGGCGATAGGTCCTATGGCTACACCTTC
TRBV2	13	TRBJ2-5	.	.	CASSEGGFETQYF	TGTGCCAGCAGTGAGGGGGGTTTCGAGACCCAGTACTTC
TRBV5-1	14	TRBJ2-7	.	.	CASSDPTGSDEQYF	TGCGCCAGCAGCGATCCCACAGGGTCTGACGAGCAGTACTTC
TRBV30	13	TRBJ1-5	.	.	CAWSRQTNQPQHF	TGTGCCTGGAGTCGGCAGACCAATCAGCCCCAGCATTTT
TRBV11-3	18	TRBJ1-3	few	.	CASNHVQGYLLPGNTIYF	TGTGCCAGCAACCACGTACAGGGATATCTTCTGCCTGGAAACACCATATATTTT
TRBV7-3	13	TRBJ2-5	.	.	CASSLGVGETQYF	TGTGCCAGCAGCTTAGGGGTGGGAGAGACCCAGTACTTC
TRBV2	14	TRBJ2-7	.	.	CASSESWRSYEQYF	TGTGCCAGCAGTGAGAGCTGGAGGTCCTACGAGCAGTACTTC
TRBV25-1	15	TRBJ2-7	.	.	CASSEHTGQPYEQYF	TGTGCCAGCAGTGAGCACACAGGGCAGCCCTACGAGCAGTACTTC
TRBV5-5	15	TRBJ2-7	.	.	CASSLEEGQNYEQYF	TGTGCCAGCAGCTTGGAGGAAGGTCAGAACTACGAGCAGTACTTC
TRBV4-3	15	TRBJ2-1	.	TRBD2	CASSQDSSGSYEQFF	TGCGCCAGCAGCCAAGATTCTAGCGGGAGCTATGAGCAGTTCTTC
TRBV15	19	TRBJ2-4	.	.	CATSRDSAGGTVAKNIQYF	TGTGCCACCAGCAGAGATTCTGCTGGCGGGACAGTAGCCAAAAACATTCAGTACTTC
TRBV2	15	TRBJ2-3	.	TRBD2	CASSEMTSVTDTQYF	TGTGCCAGCAGTGAAATGACTAGCGTCACAGATACGCAGTATTTT
TRBV7-9	15	TRBJ1-4	.	TRBD1	CASSPPGTGLEKLFF	TGTGCCAGCAGCCCCCCCGGGACAGGACTTGAAAAACTGTTTTTT
TRBV19	14	TRBJ2-5	.	TRBD1	CASEGRGRGETQYF	TGTGCCAGTGAGGGAAGGGGGCGAGGAGAGACCCAGTACTTC
TRBV2	13	TRBJ2-4	.	.	CANWNVAKNIQYF	TGTGCCAACTGGAATGTAGCCAAAAACATTCAGTACTTC